These 6 T cell receptor beta chains came from one sample sequenced in a study of blood T cell repertoires in COVID-19. TCRdb keeps only in-frame clones here, not all; method: immunoSEQ multiplex PCR. The sample yields tens of thousands of clones, roughly four fifths seen once. What was sequenced was peripheral blood. Source of these receptors: a man aged 55 to 70 with acute or convalescent COVID-19.

The rearrangement joins TRBV9 to TRBJ1-3, with TRBD1 matching over 10 bases. With 2 bases clipped from V and 9 bases from J, the junction kept 8 bases outside the gene matches. This CDR3 is 15 amino acids long. Germline lookup yields CDR1 SGDLS and CDR2 YYNGEE. Written as DNA, the CDR3 is TGTGCCAGCAGCGTTTCCGGGACAGGGGAAAGCACCATATATTTT. It yields the protein CASSVSGTGESTIYF.

This clone has a single count. The rearrangement joins TRBV18 to TRBJ2-3, with 9 bases fitting TRBD1. Trimming at V came to 3 bases and at J to 3 bases, leaving 10 bases not matched to a gene. Per the germline V gene, CDR1 is KGHSH and CDR2 is LQKENI. The CDR3 has 17 amino acids. The CDR3 DNA reads as TGTGCCAGCTCACCGACAACCGGGACAGGGACAACAGATACGCAGTATTTT. Translated, it gives CASSPTTGTGTTDTQYF.

The chain carries TRBV7-2 and TRBJ1-2; TRBD1 matches at 7 bases. Per germline, CDR1 SGHTA and CDR2 FQGNSA. This CDR3 has 17 residues. With V trimmed by 0 bases and J by 8 bases, 15 bases remained unmatched. The DNA of the CDR3 is TGTGCCAGCAGCTTAGCAGACAGGGTATCCCGTTTGTTGGGCTACACCTTC. It codes for CASSLADRVSRLLGYTF.

V and J are TRBV13 and TRBJ1-5; D unclear. This CDR3 contains 17 residues. CDR1 is PRHDT and CDR2 is FYEKMQ in the germline V gene (reference sequence). Between the trimmed V and J ends, which lost 0 bases and 1 base, there was a span of 13 bases. The CDR3 coding sequence is TGTGCCAGCAGCTTAGGCCGGTCTGGGCTGAGCAATCAGCCCCAGCATTTT. It is translated as CASSLGRSGLSNQPQHF.

The chain recombines TRBV5-6 with TRBJ1-3, with D possibly being TRBD1 (5 bases). The germline gives CDR1 SGHDT, CDR2 YYEEEE. CDR3 length: 15 amino acids. Deletions cut 4 bases from V and 0 bases from J, with 11 bases between. The CDR3 coding sequence is TGTGCCAGCAGCCGCGCACAGGTCTCTGGAAACACCATATATTTT. This gives the protein CASSRAQVSGNTIYF.

CDR3 sequence: CSVGGYSYEQYF. CDR3 nucleotides: TGCAGCGTAGGGGGATACTCCTACGAGCAGTACTTC. J is TRBJ2-7 and V is TRBV29-1, with D possibly matching TRBD1 (6 bases). Trimming stripped 6 bases from V and 0 bases from J, with 9 bases between. This CDR3 has 12 residues. The germline V gene encodes CDR1 SQVTM and CDR2 ANQGSEA.